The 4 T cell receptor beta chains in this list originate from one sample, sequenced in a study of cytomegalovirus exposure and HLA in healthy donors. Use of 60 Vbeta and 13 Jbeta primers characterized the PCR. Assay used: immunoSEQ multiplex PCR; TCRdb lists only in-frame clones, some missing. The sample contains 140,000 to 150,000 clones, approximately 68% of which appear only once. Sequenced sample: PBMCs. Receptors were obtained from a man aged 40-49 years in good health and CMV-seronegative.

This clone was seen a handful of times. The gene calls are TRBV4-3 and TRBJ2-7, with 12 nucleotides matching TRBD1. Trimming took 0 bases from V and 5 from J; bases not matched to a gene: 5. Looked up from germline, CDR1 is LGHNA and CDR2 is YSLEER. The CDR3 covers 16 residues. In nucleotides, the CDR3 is TGCGCCAGCAGCCAAGACCTGGGACAGGGGGCTGACGAGCAGTACTTC. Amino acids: CASSQDLGQGADEQYF.

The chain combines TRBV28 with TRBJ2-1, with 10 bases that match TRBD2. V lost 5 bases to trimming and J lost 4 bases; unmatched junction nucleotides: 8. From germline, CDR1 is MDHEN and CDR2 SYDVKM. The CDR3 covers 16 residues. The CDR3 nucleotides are TGTGCCAGCAGTACCCCGATAGCGGGAGGTTACAATGAGCAGTTCTTC. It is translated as CASSTPIAGGYNEQFF.

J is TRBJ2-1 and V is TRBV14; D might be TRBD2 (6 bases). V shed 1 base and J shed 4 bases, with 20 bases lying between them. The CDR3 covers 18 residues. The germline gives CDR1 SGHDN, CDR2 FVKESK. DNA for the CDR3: TGTGCCAGCAGCCAAGGGTTGTCACTAGCCCGGCTATACAATGAGCAGTTCTTC. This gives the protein CASSQGLSLARLYNEQFF.

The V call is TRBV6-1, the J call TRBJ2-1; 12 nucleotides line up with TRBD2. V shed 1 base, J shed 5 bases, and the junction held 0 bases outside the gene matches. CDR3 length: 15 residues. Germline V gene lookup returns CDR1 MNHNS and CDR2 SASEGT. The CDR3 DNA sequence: TGTGCCAGCAGTGAAGGACTAGCGGGAGACAATGAGCAGTTCTTC. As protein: CASSEGLAGDNEQFF.